This TCR beta chain was identified in a study of T cell repertoires in cytomegalovirus infection. Germline V CDR1 and CDR2: LNHNV, YYDKDF (reference sequence). The ends were cut back, 0 bases at V and 4 bases at J, with 12 bases in the middle. The CDR3 is made up of 15 amino acids. From the reads, TCRdb called clonotypes with MiXCR, one entry per CDR3 protein. Of about 770,000 distinct CDR3 sequences listed, around 29% are singletons. Regarding this clonotype: The target antigen is unknown.

Study outcomes and limitations: Within the response measured ex vivo, HLA-C-restricted CMV-specific TCR beta clonotypes were dominant.

Material: cultured CD8+ T cells from PBMCs, obtained from culture after CMV antigen stimulation. The V gene is TRBV15, the J gene TRBJ2-5; TRBD1 might be the D (6 bases). The receptor was isolated from a human donor in good health (CMV status not recorded). Some clones in this sample may be carry-over from other donors' samples. The CDR3 reads CATSRDRYRVETQYF. CDR3 DNA: TGTGCCACCAGCAGAGATAGGTACAGGGTAGAGACCCAGTACTTC.